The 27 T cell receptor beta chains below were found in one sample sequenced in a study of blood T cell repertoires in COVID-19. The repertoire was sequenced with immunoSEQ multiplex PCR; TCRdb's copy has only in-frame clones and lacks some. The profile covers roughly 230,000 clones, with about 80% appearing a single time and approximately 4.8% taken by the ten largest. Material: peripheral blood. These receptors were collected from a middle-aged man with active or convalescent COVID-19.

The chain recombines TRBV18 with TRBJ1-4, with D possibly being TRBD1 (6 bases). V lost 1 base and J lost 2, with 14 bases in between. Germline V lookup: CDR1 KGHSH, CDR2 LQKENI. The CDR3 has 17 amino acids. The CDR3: CASSPRGTTGTNEKLFF. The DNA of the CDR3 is TGTGCCAGCTCACCACGTGGGACAACGGGGACTAATGAAAAACTGTTTTTT.

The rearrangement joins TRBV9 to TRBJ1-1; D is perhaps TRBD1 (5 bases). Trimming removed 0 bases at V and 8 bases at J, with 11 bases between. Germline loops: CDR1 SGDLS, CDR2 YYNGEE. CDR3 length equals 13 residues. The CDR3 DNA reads TGTGCCAGCAGCGTAGGACCGGGGGTAGAAGCTTTCTTT. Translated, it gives CASSVGPGVEAFF.

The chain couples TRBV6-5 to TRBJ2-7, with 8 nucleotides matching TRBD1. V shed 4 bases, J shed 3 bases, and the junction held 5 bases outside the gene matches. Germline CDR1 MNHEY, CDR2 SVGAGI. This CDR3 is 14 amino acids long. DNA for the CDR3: TGTGCCAGCAGTTCGACAGGGGATGGCTACGAGCAGTACTTC. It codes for CASSSTGDGYEQYF.

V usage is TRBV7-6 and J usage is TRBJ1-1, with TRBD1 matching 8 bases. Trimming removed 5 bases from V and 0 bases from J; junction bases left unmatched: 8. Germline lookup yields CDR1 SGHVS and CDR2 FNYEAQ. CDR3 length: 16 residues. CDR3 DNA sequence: TGTGCCAGCAGCCTACGGACAGGGAAACTGAACACTGAAGCTTTCTTT. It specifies CASSLRTGKLNTEAFF.

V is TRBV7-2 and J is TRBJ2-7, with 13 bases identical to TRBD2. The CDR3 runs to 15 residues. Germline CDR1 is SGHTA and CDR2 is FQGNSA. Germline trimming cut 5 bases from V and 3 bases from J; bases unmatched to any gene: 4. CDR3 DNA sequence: TGTGCCAGCAGCCCTGGACTAGCGGGGGTCTACGAGCAGTACTTC. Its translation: CASSPGLAGVYEQYF. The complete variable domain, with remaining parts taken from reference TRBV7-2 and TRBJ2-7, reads GAGVSQSPSNKVTEKGKDVELRCDPISGHTALYWYRQSLGQGLEFLIYFQGNSAPDKSGLPSDRFSAERTGGSVSTLTIQRTQQEDSAVYLCASSPGLAGVYEQYFGPGTRLTVT.

The CDR3 nucleotides read TGCGCCAGCAGTGGGACAGGGGTGAATCAGCCCCAGCATTTT. Its translation: CASSGTGVNQPQHF. The chain joins TRBV10-2 to TRBJ1-5, with TRBD1 matching over 9 bases. This CDR3 comprises 14 residues. Germline assignment: CDR1 WSHSY and CDR2 SAAADI. V gave up 4 bases and J gave up 4 bases; unmatched junction bases: 2.

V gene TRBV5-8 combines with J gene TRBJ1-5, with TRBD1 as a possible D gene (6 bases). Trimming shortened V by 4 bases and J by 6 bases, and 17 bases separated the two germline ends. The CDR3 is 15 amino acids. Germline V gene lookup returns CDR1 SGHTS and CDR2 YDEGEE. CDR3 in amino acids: CASSITGMWGQPQHF. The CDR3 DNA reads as TGTGCCAGCAGCATTACAGGGATGTGGGGTCAGCCCCAGCATTTT.

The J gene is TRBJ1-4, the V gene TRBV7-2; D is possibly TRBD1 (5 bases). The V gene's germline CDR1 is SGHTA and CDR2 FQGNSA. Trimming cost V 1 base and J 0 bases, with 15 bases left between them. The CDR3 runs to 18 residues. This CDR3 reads CASSLESQGIATNEKLFF. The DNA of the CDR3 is TGTGCCAGCAGCTTAGAATCCCAGGGCATAGCAACTAATGAAAAACTGTTTTTT.

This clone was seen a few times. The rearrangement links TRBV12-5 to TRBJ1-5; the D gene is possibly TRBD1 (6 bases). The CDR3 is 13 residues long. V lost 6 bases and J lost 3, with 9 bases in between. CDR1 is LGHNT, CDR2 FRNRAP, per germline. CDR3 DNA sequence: TGTGCTAGTGGACAGGGCGACAATCAGCCCCAGCATTTT. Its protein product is CASGQGDNQPQHF.

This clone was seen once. The CDR3 loop is CASSSGLSYEQYF. The DNA for the CDR3 is TGTGCCAGCAGCTCCGGACTTTCCTACGAGCAGTACTTC. The chain recombines TRBV7-3 with TRBJ2-7; weak D call: TRBD2 (5 bases). Trimming pared 4 bases from V and 1 base from J, leaving 8 bases between. Germline V gene lookup returns CDR1 SGHTA and CDR2 FQGTGA. This CDR3 region has 13 residues.

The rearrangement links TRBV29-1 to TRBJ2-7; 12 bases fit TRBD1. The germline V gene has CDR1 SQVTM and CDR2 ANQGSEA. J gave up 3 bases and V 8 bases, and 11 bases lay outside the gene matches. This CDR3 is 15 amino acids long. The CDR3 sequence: CSREGGQGAGYEQYF. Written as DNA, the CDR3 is TGCAGCCGTGAAGGGGGACAGGGGGCTGGCTACGAGCAGTACTTC.

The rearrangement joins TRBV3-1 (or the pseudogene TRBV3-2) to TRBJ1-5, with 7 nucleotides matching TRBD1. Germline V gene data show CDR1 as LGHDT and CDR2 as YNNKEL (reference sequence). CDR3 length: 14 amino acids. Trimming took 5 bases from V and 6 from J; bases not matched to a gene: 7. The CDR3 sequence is CASSARRGRQPQHF. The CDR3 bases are TGTGCCAGCAGCGCCAGGAGGGGGCGTCAGCCCCAGCATTTT.

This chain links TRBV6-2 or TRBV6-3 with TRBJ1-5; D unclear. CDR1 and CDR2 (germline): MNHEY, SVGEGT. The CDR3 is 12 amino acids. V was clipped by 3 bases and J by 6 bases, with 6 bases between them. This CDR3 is CASSYSLQPQHF. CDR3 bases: TGTGCCAGCAGTTATAGTCTTCAGCCCCAGCATTTT.

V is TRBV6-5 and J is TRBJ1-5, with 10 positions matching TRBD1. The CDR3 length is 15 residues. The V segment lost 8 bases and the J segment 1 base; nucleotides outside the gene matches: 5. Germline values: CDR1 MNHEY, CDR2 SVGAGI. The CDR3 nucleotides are TGTGCCAGCCGGGACAGGGGAACCAGCAATCAGCCCCAGCATTTT. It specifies CASRDRGTSNQPQHF.

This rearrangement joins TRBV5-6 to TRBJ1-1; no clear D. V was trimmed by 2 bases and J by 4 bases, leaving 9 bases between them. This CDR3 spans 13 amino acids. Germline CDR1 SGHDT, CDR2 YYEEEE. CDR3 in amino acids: CASSLEGGTEAFF. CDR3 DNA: TGTGCCAGCAGCTTAGAGGGCGGCACTGAAGCTTTCTTT.

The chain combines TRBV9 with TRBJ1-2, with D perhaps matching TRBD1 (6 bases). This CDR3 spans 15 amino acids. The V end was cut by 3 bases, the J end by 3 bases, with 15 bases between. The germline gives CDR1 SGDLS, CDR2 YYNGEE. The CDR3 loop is CASSETGGAHYGYTF. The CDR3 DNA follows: TGTGCCAGCAGCGAGACGGGGGGCGCACACTATGGCTACACCTTC.

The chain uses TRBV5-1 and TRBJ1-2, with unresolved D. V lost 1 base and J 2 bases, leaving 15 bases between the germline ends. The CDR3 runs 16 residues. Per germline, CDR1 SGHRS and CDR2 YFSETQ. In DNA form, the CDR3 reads TGCGCCAGCAGCTTGCGACCGGTTGGGAGCAACTATGGCTACACCTTC. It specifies CASSLRPVGSNYGYTF. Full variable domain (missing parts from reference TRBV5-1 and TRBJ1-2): KAGVTQTPRYLIKTRGQQVTLSCSPISGHRSVSWYQQTPGQGLQFLFEYFSETQRNKGNFPGRFSGRQFSNSRSEMNVSTLELGDSALYLCASSLRPVGSNYGYTFGSGTRLTVV.

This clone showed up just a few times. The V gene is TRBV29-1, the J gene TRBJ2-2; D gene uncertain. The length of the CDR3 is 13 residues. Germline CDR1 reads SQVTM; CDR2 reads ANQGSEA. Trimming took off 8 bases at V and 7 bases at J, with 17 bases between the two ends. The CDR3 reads CSYLIEPIGELFF. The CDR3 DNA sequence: TGCAGCTACCTAATAGAGCCCATCGGGGAGCTGTTTTTT.

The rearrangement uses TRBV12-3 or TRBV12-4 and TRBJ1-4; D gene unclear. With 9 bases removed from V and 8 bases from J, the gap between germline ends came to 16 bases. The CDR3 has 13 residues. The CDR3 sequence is CASQDYPGEKLFF. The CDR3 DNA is TGTGCCAGTCAGGATTATCCGGGGGAAAAACTGTTTTTT.

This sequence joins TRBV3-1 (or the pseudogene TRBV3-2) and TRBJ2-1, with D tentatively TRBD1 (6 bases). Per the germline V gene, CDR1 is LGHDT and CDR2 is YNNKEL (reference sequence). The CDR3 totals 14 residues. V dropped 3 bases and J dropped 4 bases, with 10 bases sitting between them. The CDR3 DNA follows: TGTGCCAGCAGCCACTCGACAGGATACAATGAGCAGTTCTTC. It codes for CASSHSTGYNEQFF.

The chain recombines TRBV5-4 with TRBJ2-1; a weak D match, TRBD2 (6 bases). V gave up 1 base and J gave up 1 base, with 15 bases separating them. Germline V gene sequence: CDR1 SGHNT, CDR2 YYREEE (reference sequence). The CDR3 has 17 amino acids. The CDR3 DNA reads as TGTGCCAGCAGCTTGCGACGCGGGGCCGGTTCCTACAATGAGCAGTTCTTC. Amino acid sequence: CASSLRRGAGSYNEQFF. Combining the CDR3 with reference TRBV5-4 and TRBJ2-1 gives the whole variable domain ETGVTQSPTHLIKTRGQQVTLRCSSQSGHNTVSWYQQALGQGPQFIFQYYREEENGRGNFPPRFSGLQFPNYSSELNVNALELDDSALYLCASSLRRGAGSYNEQFFGPGTRLTVL.

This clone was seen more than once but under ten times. The CDR3 loop reads CASSEPPGRDEKLFF. The CDR3 DNA sequence: TGTGCCAGCAGTGAACCACCAGGCAGGGATGAAAAACTGTTTTTT. The chain recombines TRBV2 with TRBJ1-4, with a weak D call TRBD1 (5 bases). CDR1 SNHLY and CDR2 FYNNEI come from the germline V gene. Between the trimmed V and J ends, which lost 2 bases and 6 bases, there was a span of 13 bases. The CDR3 length is 15 residues. The variable domain in full, completed from reference TRBV2 and TRBJ1-4, reads EPEVTQTPSHQVTQMGQEVILRCVPISNHLYFYWYRQILGQKVEFLVSFYNNEISEKSEIFDDQFSVERPDGSNFTLKIRSTKLEDSAMYFCASSEPPGRDEKLFFGSGTQLSVL.

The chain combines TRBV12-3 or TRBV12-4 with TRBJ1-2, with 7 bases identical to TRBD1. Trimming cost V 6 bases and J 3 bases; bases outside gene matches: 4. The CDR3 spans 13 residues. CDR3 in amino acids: CASSHGTDYGYTF. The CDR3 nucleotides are TGTGCCAGCAGCCACGGGACAGACTATGGCTACACCTTC.

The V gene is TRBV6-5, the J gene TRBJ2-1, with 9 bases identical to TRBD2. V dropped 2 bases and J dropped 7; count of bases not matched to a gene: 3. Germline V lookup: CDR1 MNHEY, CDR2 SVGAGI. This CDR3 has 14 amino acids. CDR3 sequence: CASSYGTSKNEQFF. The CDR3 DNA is TGTGCCAGCAGTTACGGGACTAGCAAGAATGAGCAGTTCTTC.

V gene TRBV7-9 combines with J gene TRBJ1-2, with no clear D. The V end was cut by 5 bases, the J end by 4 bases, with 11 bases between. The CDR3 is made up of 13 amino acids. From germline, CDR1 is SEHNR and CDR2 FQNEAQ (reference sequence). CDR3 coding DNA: TGTGCCAGCAGCCCCGACACCTCCTATGGCTACACCTTC. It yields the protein CASSPDTSYGYTF.

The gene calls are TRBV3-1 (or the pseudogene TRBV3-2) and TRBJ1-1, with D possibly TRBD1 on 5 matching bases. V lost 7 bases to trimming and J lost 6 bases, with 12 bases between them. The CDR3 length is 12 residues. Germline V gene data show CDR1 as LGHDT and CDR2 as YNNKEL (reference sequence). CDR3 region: CASNLGGAEAFF. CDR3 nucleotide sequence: TGTGCCAGCAACCTGGGGGGGGCTGAAGCTTTCTTT.

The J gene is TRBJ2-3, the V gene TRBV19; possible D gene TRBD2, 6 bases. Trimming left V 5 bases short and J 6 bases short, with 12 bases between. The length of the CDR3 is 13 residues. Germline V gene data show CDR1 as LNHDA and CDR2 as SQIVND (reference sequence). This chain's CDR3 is CASSRDWTDTQYF. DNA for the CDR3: TGTGCCAGTAGTCGGGACTGGACTGATACGCAGTATTTT.